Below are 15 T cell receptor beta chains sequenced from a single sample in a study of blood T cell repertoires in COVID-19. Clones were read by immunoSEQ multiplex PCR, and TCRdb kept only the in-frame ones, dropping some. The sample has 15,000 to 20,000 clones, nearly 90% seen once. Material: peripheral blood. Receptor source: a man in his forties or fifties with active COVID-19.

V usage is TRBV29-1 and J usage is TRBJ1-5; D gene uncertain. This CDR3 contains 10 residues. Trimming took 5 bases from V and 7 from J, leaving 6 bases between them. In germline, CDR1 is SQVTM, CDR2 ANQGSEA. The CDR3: CSVRFQPQHF. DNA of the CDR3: TGCAGCGTTCGGTTCCAGCCCCAGCATTTT.

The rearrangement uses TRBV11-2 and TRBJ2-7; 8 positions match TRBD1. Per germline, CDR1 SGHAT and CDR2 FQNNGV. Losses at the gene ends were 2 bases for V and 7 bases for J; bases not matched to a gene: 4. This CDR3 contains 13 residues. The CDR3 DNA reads TGTGCCAGCAGCTTACAGGGGGCGCTTGAGCAGTACTTC. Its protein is CASSLQGALEQYF.

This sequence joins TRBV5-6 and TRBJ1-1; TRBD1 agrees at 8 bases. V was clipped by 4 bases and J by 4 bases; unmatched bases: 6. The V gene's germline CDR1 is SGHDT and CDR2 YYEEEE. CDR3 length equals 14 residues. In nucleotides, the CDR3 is TGTGCCAGCAGCCCGATACAGGGGGGCACTGAAGCTTTCTTT. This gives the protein CASSPIQGGTEAFF.

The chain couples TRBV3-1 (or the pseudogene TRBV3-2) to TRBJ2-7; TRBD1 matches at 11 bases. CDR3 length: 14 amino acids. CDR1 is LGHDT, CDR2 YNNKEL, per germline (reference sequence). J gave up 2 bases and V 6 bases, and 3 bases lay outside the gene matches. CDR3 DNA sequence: TGTGCCAGCAGAAGGACAGGGGGCCCCTACGAGCAGTACTTC. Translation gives CASRRTGGPYEQYF.

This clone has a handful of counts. The CDR3 here is CASSIASGNSYEQYF. CDR3 in DNA: TGTGCCAGTAGTATCGCTAGCGGGAACTCCTACGAGCAGTACTTC. The chain links TRBV19 to TRBJ2-7; 9 nucleotides align to TRBD2. Germline CDR1 reads LNHDA; CDR2 reads SQIVND (reference sequence). Germline trimming cut 3 bases from V and 0 bases from J; bases unmatched to any gene: 3. This CDR3 region has 15 residues.

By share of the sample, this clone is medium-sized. DNA of the CDR3: TGTGCCAGCAGCGTTAGCGGGAAAGCAGACGAGCAGTACTTC. This translates into CASSVSGKADEQYF. This chain connects TRBV9 to TRBJ2-7, with 8 bases fitting TRBD2. Germline V gene data show CDR1 as SGDLS and CDR2 as YYNGEE. The CDR3 runs 14 residues. Trimming took 2 bases from V and 5 from J; bases not matched to a gene: 6.

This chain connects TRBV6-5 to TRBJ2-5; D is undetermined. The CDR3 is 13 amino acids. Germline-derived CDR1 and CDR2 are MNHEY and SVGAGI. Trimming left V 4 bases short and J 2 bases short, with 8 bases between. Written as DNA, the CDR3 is TGTGCCAGCAGTTCCCAAATGCAAGAGACCCAGTACTTC. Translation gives CASSSQMQETQYF.

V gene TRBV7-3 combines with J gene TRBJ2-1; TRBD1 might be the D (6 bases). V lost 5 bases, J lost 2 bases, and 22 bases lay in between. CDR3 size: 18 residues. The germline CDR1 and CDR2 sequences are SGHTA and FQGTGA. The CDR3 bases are TGTGCCAGCAGCCATTTAGACAGGCCCAAAGGGACCTACAATGAGCAGTTCTTC. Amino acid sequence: CASSHLDRPKGTYNEQFF.

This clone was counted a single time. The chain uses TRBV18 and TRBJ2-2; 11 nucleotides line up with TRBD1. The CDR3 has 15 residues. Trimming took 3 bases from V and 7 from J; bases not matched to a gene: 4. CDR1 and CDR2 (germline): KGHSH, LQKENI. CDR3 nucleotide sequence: TGTGCCAGCTCACCCCGGACAGGGGGCGTCGGGGAGCTGTTTTTT. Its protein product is CASSPRTGGVGELFF.

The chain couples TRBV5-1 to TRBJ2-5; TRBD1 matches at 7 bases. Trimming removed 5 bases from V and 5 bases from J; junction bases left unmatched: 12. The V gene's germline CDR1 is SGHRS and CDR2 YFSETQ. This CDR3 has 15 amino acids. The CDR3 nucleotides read TGCGCCAGCAGAGAAGGGGGCGCCGGGAAGGAGACCCAGTACTTC. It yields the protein CASREGGAGKETQYF.

The CDR3 sequence: CASSPVRTGPQDYNEQFF. The CDR3 nucleotides read TGTGCCAGCAGCCCGGTCAGGACAGGGCCCCAGGATTACAATGAGCAGTTCTTC. The chain recombines TRBV7-6 with TRBJ2-1; 8 bases align to TRBD1. CDR3 size: 18 residues. Germline values: CDR1 SGHVS, CDR2 FNYEAQ. Losses at the gene ends were 5 bases for V and 4 bases for J; bases not matched to a gene: 16.

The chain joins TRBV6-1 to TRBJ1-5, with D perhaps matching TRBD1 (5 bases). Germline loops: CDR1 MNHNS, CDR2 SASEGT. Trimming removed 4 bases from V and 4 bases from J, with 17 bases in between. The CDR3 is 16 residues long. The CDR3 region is CASSGGEQAANQPQHF. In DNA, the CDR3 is TGTGCCAGCAGTGGAGGTGAACAGGCCGCTAATCAGCCCCAGCATTTT.

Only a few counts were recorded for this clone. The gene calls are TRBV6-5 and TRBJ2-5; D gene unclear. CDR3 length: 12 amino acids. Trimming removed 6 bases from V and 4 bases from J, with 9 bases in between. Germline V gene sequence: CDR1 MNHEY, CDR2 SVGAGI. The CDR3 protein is CASRADLETQYF. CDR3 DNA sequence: TGTGCCAGCAGAGCTGATTTAGAGACCCAGTACTTC.

CDR3 nucleotides: TGTGCCAGCAGTTACTTGGGGGCGGCCTACGAGCAGTACTTC. This sequence encodes CASSYLGAAYEQYF. The chain links TRBV6-6 to TRBJ2-7; D may be TRBD1 (6 bases). The CDR3 is 14 residues long. The germline gives CDR1 MNHNY, CDR2 SVGAGI (reference sequence). V dropped 1 base and J dropped 2 bases, with 9 bases sitting between them.

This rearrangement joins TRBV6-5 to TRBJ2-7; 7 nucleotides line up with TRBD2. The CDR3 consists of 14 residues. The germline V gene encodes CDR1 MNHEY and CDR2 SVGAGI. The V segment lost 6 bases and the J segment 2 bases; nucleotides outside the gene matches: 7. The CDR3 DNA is TGTGCCAGCAGCCGCCTGACTAGCCCCTACGAGCAGTACTTC. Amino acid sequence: CASSRLTSPYEQYF.